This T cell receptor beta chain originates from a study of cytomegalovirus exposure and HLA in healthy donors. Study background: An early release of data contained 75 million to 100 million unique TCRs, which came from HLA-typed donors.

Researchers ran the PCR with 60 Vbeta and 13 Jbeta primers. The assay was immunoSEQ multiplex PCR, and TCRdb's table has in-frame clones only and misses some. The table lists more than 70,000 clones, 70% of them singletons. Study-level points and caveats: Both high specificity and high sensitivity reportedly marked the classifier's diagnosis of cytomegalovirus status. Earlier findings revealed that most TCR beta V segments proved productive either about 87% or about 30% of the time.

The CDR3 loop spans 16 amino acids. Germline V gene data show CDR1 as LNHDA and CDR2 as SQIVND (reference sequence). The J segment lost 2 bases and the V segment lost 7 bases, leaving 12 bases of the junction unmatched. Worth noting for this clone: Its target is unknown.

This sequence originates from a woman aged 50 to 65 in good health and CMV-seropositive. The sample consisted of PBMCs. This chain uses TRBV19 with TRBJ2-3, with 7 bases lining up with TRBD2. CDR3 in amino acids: CASTDRGGVNTDTQYF. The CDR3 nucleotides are TGTGCCAGTACGGACCGGGGAGGGGTTAACACAGATACGCAGTATTTT.